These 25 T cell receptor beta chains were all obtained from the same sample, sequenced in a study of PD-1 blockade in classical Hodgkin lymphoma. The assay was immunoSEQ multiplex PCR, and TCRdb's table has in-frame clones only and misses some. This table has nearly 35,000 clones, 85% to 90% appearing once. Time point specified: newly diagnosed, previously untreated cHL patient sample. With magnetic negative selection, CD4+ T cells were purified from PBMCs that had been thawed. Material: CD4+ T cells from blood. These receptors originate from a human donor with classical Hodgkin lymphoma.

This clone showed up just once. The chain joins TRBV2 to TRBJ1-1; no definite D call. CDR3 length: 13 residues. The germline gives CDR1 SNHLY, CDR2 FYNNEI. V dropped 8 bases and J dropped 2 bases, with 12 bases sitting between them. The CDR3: CASVKQPNTEAFF. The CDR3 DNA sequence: TGTGCCAGCGTCAAACAGCCTAACACTGAAGCTTTCTTT.

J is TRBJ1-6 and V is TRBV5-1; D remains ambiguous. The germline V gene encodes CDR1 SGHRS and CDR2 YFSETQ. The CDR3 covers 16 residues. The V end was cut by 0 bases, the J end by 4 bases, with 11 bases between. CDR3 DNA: TGCGCCAGCAGCTTGGCCTCCGTGGGGTATAATTCACCCCTCCACTTT. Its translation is CASSLASVGYNSPLHF. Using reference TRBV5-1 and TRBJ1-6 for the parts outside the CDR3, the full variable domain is KAGVTQTPRYLIKTRGQQVTLSCSPISGHRSVSWYQQTPGQGLQFLFEYFSETQRNKGNFPGRFSGRQFSNSRSEMNVSTLELGDSALYLCASSLASVGYNSPLHFGNGTRLTVT.

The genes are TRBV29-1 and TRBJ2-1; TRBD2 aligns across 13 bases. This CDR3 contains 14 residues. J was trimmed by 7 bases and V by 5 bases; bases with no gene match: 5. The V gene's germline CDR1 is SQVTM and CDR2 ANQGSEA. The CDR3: CSVLGLAGFNEQFF. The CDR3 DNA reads TGCAGCGTTTTGGGACTAGCGGGATTTAATGAGCAGTTCTTC.

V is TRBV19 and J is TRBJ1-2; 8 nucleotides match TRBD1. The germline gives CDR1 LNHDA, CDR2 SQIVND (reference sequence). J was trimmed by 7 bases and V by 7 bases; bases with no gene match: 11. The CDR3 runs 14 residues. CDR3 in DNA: TGTGCCAGTACGGGGGACAGGCGAAGAGGTGGCTACACCTTC. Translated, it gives CASTGDRRRGGYTF.

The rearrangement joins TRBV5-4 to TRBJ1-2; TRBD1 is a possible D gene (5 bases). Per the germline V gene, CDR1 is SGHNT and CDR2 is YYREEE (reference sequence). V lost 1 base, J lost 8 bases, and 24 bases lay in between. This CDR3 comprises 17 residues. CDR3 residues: CASSLMIVGGMVYGYTF. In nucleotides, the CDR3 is TGTGCCAGCAGCTTGATGATTGTTGGGGGTATGGTCTACGGCTACACCTTC.

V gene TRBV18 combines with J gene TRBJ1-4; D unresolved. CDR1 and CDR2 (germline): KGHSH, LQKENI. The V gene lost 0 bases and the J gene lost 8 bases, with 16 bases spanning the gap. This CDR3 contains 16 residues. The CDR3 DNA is TGTGCCAGCTCACCACCGATATTTGGGCTGGGGGAAAAACTGTTTTTT. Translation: CASSPPIFGLGEKLFF.

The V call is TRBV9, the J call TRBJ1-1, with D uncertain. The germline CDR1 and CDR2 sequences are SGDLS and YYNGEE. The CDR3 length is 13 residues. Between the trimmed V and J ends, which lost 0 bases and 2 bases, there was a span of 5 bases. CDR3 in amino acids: CASSVEDNTEAFF. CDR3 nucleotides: TGTGCCAGCAGCGTAGAGGACAACACTGAAGCTTTCTTT.

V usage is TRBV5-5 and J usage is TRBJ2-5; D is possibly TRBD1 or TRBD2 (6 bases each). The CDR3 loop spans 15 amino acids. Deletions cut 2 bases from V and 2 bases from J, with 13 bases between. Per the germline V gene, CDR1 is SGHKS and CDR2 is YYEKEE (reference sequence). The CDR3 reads CASSLKTGRQETQYF. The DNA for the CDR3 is TGTGCCAGCAGCTTAAAAACAGGGAGGCAAGAGACCCAGTACTTC.

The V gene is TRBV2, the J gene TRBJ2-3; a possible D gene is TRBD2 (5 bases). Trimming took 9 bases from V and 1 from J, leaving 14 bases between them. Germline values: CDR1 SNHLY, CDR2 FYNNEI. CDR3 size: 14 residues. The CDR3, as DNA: TGTGCCAGTCGGGATCTCCAACGCACAGATACGCAGTATTTT. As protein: CASRDLQRTDTQYF.

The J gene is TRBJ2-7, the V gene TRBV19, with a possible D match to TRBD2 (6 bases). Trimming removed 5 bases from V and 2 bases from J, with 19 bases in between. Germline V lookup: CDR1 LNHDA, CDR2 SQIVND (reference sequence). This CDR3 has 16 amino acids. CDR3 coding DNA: TGTGCCAGTAGTTTTGAGGGGAGGTTAGGAGCCTACGAGCAGTACTTC. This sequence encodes CASSFEGRLGAYEQYF.

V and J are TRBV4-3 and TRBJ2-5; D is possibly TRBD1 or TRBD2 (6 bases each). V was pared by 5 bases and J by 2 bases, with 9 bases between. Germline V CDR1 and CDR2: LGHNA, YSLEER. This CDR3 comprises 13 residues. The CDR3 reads CASSKGGQETQYF. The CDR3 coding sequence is TGCGCCAGCAGCAAGGGGGGACAAGAGACCCAGTACTTC.

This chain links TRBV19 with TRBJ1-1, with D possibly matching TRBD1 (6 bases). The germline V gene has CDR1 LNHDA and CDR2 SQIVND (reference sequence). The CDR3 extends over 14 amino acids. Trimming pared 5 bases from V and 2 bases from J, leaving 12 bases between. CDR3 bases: TGTGCCAGTAGTCCGAACAGGGTTAACACTGAAGCTTTCTTT. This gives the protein CASSPNRVNTEAFF.

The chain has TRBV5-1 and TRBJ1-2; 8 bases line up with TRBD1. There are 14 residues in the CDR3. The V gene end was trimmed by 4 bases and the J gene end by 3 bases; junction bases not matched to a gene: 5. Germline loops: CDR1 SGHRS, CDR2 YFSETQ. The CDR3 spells CASSRQGSDYGYTF. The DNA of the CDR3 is TGCGCCAGCAGCCGACAGGGGTCGGACTATGGCTACACCTTC.

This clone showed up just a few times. Written as DNA, the CDR3 is TGTGCCAGCAGTACCGGGACAGGGCCGGGGGGCTACACCTTC. Encoded protein: CASSTGTGPGGYTF. The rearrangement joins TRBV2 to TRBJ1-2; 9 bases are shared with TRBD1. The CDR3 has 14 residues. Germline-derived CDR1 and CDR2 are SNHLY and FYNNEI. V trimming: 5 bases; J trimming: 8 bases; junction bases outside the gene matches: 9.

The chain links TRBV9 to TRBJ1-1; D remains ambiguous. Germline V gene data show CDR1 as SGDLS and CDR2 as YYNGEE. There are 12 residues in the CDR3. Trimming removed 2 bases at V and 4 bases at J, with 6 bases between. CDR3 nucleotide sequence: TGTGCCAGCAGCGTTTCAGGCACTGAAGCTTTCTTT. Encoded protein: CASSVSGTEAFF.

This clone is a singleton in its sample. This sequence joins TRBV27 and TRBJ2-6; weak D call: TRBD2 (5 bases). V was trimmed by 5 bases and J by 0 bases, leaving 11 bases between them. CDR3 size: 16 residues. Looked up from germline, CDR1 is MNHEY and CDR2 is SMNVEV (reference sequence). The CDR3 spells CASSPARGSGANVLTF. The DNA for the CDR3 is TGTGCCAGCAGTCCTGCCCGGGGCTCTGGGGCCAACGTCCTGACTTTC.

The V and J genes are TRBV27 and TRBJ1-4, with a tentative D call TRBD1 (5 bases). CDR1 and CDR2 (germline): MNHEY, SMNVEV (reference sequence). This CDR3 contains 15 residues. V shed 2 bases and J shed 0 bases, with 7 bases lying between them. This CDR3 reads CASSLRGATNEKLFF. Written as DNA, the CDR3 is TGTGCCAGCAGTTTACGGGGGGCAACTAATGAAAAACTGTTTTTT.

CDR3 DNA: TGCAGCGTTGCCAGGGGTCAGGAGACCCAGTACTTC. As protein: CSVARGQETQYF. This sequence joins TRBV29-1 and TRBJ2-5; TRBD1 might be the D (6 bases). V was shortened by 4 bases and J by 5 bases, with 11 bases between the two germline ends. The CDR3 spans 12 residues. Germline-derived CDR1 and CDR2 are SQVTM and ANQGSEA.

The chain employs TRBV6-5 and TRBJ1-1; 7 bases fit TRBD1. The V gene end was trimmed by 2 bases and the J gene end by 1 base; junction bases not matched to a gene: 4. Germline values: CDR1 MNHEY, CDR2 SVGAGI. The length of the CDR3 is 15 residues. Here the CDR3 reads CASSYIGQENTEAFF. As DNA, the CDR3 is TGTGCCAGCAGTTACATCGGACAGGAGAACACTGAAGCTTTCTTT.

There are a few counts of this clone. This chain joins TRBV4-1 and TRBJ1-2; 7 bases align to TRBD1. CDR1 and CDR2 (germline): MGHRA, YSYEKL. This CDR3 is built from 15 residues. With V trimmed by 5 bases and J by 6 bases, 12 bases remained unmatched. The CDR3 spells CASSIAGGSSNGYTF. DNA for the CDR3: TGCGCCAGCAGCATCGCAGGGGGGTCTTCAAATGGCTACACCTTC.

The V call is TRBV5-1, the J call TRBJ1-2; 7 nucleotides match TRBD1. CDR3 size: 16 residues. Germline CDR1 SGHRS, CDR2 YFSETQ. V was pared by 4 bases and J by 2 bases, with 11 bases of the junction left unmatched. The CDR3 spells CASSPSSSGGNYGYTF. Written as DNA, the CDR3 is TGCGCCAGCAGCCCGTCTTCGTCAGGGGGAAACTATGGCTACACCTTC.

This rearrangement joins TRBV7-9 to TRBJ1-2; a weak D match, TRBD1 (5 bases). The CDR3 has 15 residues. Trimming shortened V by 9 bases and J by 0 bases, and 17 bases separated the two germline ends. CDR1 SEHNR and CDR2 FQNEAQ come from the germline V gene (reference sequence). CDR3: CASSQGVTPNYGYTF. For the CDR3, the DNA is TGTGCCAGTAGTCAAGGGGTGACACCTAACTATGGCTACACCTTC.

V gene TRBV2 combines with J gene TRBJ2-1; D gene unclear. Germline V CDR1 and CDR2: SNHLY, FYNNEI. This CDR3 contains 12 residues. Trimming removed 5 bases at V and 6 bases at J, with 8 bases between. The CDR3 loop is CASSKSGNEQFF. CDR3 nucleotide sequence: TGTGCCAGCAGTAAAAGTGGCAATGAGCAGTTCTTC.

CDR3 sequence (DNA): TGTGCCAGTAGTACTGTCGGGACAGGGAACACTGAAGCTTTCTTT. Translation gives CASSTVGTGNTEAFF. This chain uses TRBV19 with TRBJ1-1; 8 bases are a match to TRBD1. The CDR3 length is 15 residues. J was trimmed by 1 base and V by 4 bases; bases with no gene match: 5. Germline V gene data show CDR1 as LNHDA and CDR2 as SQIVND (reference sequence).

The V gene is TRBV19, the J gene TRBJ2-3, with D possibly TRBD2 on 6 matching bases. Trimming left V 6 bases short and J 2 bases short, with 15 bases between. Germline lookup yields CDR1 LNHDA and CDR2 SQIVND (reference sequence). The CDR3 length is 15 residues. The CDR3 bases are TGTGCCAGTAGCTTCACAGGAGGGGACACAGATACGCAGTATTTT. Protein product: CASSFTGGDTDTQYF.